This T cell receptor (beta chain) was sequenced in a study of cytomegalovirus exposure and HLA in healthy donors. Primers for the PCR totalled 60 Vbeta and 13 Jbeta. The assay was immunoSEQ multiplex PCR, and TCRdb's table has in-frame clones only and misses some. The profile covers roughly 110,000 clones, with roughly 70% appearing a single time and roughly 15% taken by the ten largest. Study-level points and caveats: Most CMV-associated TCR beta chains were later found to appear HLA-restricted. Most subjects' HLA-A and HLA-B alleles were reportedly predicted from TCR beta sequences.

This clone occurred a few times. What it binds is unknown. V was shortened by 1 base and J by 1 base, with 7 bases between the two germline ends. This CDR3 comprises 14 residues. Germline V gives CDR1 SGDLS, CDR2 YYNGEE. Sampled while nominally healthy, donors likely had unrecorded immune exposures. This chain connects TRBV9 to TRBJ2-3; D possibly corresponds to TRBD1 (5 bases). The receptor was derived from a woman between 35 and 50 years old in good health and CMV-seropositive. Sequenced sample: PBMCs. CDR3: CASSVKQGTDTQYF. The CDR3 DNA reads TGTGCCAGCAGCGTAAAACAGGGCACAGATACGCAGTATTTT.